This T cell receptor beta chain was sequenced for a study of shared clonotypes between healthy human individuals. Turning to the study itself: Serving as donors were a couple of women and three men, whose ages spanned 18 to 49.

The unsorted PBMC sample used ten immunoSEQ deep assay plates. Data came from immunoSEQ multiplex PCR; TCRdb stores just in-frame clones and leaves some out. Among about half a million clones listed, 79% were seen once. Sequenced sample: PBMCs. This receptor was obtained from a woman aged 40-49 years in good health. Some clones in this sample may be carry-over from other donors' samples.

The CDR3 DNA follows: TGTGCCAGCTCACCAACTTCGGGAGGAACGTACGAGCAGTACTTC. This sequence encodes CASSPTSGGTYEQYF. This chain links TRBV18 with TRBJ2-7; the match to TRBD2 covers 7 bases. Germline-derived CDR1 and CDR2 are KGHSH and LQKENI. J was trimmed by 4 bases and V by 2 bases; bases with no gene match: 8. The CDR3 spans 15 residues.